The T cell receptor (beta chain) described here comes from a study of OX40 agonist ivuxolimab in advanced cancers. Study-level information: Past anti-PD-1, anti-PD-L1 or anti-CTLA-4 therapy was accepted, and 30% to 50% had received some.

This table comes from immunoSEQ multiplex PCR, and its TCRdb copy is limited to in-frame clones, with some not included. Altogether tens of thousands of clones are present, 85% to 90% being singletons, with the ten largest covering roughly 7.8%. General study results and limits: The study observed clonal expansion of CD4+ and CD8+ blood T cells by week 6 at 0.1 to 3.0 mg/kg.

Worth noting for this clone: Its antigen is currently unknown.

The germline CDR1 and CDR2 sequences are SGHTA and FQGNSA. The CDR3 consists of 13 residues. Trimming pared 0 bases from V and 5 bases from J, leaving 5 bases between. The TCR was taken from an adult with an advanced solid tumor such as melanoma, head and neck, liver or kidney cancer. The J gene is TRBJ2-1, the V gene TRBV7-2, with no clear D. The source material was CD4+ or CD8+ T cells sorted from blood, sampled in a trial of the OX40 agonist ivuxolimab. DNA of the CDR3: TGTGCCAGCAGCTTAGCTAGGAACAATGAGCAGTTCTTC. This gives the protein CASSLARNNEQFF.